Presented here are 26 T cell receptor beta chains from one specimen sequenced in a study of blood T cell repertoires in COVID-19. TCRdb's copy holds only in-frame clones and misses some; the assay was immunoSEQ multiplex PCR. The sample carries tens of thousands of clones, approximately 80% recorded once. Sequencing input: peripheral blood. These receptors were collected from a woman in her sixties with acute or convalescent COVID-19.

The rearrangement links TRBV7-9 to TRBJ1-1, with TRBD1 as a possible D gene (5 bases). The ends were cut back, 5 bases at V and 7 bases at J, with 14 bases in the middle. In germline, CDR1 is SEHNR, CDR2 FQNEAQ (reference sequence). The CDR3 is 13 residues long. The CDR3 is CASSPSGGNEAFF. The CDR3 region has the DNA TGTGCCAGCAGCCCAAGTGGGGGGAATGAAGCTTTCTTT.

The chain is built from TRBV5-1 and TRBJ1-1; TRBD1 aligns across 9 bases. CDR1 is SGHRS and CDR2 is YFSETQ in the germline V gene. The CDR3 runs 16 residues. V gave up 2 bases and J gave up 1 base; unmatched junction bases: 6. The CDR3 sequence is CASSLQGQGWNTEAFF. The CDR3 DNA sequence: TGCGCCAGCAGCTTACAGGGACAGGGCTGGAACACTGAAGCTTTCTTT.

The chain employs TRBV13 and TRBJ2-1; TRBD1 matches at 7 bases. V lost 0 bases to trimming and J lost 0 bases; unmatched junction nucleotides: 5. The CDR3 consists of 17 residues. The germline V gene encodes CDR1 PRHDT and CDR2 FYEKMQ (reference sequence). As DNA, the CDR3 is TGTGCCAGCAGCTTAGGACAGGGGAGTAGCTCCTACAATGAGCAGTTCTTC. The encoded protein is CASSLGQGSSSYNEQFF.

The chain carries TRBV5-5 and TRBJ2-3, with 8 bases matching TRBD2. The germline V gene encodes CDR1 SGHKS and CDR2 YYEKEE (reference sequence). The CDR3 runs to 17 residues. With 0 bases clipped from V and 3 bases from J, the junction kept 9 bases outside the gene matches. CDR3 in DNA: TGTGCCAGCAGCTTGGATACTGAGCGGGGGCGAACAGATACGCAGTATTTT. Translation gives CASSLDTERGRTDTQYF.

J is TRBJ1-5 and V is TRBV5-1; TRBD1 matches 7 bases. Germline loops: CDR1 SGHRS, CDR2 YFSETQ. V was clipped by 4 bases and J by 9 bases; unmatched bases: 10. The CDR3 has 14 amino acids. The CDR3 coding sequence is TGCGCCAGCAGCGAAGGGGGCAACGGGGCGCCCCAGCATTTT. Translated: CASSEGGNGAPQHF. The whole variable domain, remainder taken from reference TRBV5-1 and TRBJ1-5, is KAGVTQTPRYLIKTRGQQVTLSCSPISGHRSVSWYQQTPGQGLQFLFEYFSETQRNKGNFPGRFSGRQFSNSRSEMNVSTLELGDSALYLCASSEGGNGAPQHFGDGTRLSIL.

CDR3 amino acids: CASRDTGVASPLHF. The CDR3 coding sequence is TGTGCCAGCAGGGACACAGGGGTGGCTTCACCCCTCCACTTT. The chain uses TRBV6-5 and TRBJ1-6, with 7 bases aligning to TRBD1. Looked up from germline, CDR1 is MNHEY and CDR2 is SVGAGI. V shed 6 bases and J 9 bases; nucleotides not matched to a gene: 8. This CDR3 comprises 14 residues.

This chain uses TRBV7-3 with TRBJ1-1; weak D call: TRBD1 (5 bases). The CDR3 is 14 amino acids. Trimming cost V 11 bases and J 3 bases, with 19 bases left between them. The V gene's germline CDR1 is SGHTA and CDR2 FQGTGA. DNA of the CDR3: TGTGCCGGCCCCCGGGGGGGGGAGGACACTGAAGCTTTCTTT. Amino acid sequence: CAGPRGGEDTEAFF.

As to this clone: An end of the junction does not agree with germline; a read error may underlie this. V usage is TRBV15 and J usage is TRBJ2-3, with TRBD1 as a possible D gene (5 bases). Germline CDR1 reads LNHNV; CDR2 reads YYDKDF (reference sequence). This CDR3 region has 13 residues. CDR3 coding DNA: TGTGCCACCAGCGGAGACAGATCAGATACGCAGTATTTT. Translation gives CATSGDRSDTQYF. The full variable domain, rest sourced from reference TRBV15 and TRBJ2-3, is DAMVIQNPRYQVTQFGKPVTLSCSQTLNHNVMYWYQQKSSQAPKLLFHYYDKDFNNEADTPDNFQSRRPNTSFCFLDIRSPGLGDTAMYLCATSGDRSDTQYFGPGTRLTVL.

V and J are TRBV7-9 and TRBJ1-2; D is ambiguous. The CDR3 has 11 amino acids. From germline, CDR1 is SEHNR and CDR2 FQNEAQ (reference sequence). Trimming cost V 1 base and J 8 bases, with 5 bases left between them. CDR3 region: CASSLVLGYTF. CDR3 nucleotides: TGTGCCAGCAGCTTAGTCTTAGGCTACACCTTC. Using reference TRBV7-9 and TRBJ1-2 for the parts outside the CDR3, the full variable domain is DTGVSQNPRHKITKRGQNVTFRCDPISEHNRLYWYRQTLGQGPEFLTYFQNEAQLEKSRLLSDRFSAERPKGSFSTLEIQRTEQGDSAMYLCASSLVLGYTFGSGTRLTVV.

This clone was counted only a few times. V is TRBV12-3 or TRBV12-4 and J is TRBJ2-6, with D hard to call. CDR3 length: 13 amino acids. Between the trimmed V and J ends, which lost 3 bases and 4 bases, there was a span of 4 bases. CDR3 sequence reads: CASSFSGANVLTF. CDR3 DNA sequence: TGTGCCAGCAGTTTTTCAGGGGCCAACGTCCTGACTTTC.

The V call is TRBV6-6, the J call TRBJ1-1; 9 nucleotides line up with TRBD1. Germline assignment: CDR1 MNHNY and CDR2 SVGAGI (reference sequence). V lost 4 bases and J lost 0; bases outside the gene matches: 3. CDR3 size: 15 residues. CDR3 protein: CASSSRQGVNTEAFF. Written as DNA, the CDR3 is TGTGCCAGCAGTTCACGACAGGGGGTGAACACTGAAGCTTTCTTT.

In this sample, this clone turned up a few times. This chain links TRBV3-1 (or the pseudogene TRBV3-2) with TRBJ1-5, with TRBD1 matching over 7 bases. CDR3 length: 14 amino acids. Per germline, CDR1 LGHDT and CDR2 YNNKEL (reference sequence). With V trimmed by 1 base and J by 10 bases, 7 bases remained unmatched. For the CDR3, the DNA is TGTGCCAGCAGCCAAGGGACAGGCCTCCGTCCCCAGCATTTT. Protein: CASSQGTGLRPQHF.

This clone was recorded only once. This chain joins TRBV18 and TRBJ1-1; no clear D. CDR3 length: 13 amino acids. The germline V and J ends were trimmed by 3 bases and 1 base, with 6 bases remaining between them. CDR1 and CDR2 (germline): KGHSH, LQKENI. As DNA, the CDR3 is TGTGCCAGCTCACCCAAACAGAACACTGAAGCTTTCTTT. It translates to CASSPKQNTEAFF. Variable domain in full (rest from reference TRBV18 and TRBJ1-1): NAGVMQNPRHLVRRRGQEARLRCSPMKGHSHVYWYRQLPEEGLKFMVYLQKENIIDESGMPKERFSAEFPKEGPSILRIQQVVRGDSAAYFCASSPKQNTEAFFGQGTRLTVV.

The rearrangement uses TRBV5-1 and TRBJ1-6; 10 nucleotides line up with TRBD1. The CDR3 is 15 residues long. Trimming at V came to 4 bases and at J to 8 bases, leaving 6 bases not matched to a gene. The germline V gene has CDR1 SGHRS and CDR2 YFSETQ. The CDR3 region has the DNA TGCGCCAGCAGCGGCTCCGGGACAGGGGATTCACCCCTCCACTTT. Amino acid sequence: CASSGSGTGDSPLHF.

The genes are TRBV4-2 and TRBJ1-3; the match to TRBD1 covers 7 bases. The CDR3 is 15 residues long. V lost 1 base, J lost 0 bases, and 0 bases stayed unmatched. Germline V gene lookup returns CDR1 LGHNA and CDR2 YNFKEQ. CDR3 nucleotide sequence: TGTGCCAGCAGCCAAGGACAGGGCTCTGGAAACACCATATATTTT. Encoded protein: CASSQGQGSGNTIYF.

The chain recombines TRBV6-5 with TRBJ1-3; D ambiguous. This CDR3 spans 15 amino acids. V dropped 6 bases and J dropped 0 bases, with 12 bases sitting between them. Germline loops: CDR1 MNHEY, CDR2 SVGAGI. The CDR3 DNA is TGTGCCAGCAGGATTTCGCGGGACTCTGGAAACACCATATATTTT. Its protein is CASRISRDSGNTIYF.

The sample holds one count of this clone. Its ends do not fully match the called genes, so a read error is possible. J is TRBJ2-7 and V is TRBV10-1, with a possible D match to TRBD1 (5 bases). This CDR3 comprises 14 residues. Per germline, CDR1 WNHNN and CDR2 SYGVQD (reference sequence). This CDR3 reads CASRDPQASYEQYF. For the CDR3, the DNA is TGCGCCAGCCGTGACCCACAGGCCTCCTACGAGCAGTACTTC.

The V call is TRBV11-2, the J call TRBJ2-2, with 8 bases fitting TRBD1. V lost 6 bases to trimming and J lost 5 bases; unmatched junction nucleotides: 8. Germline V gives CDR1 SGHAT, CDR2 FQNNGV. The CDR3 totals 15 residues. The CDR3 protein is CASSQGARGTGELFF. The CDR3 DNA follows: TGTGCCAGCAGTCAGGGGGCCCGAGGGACCGGGGAGCTGTTTTTT. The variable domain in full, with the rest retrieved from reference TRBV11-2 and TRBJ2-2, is EAGVAQSPRYKIIEKRQSVAFWCNPISGHATLYWYQQILGQGPKLLIQFQNNGVVDDSQLPKDRFSAERLKGVDSTLKIQPAKLEDSAVYLCASSQGARGTGELFFGEGSRLTVL.

In DNA form, the CDR3 reads TGTGCCAGCAGCCACTTGAGGCTGAACACTGAAGCTTTCTTT. Its protein is CASSHLRLNTEAFF. The chain uses TRBV3-1 (or the pseudogene TRBV3-2) and TRBJ1-1; D uncertain. The CDR3 totals 14 residues. Between the trimmed V and J ends, which lost 3 bases and 0 bases, there was a span of 8 bases. The V gene's germline CDR1 is LGHDT and CDR2 YNNKEL (reference sequence).

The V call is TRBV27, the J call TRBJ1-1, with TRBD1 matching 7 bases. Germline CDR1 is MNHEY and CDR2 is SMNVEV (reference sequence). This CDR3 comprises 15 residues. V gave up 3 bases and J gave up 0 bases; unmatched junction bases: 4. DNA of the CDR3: TGTGCCAGCAGTTTTAGGGGGCGGTTGAACACTGAAGCTTTCTTT. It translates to CASSFRGRLNTEAFF.

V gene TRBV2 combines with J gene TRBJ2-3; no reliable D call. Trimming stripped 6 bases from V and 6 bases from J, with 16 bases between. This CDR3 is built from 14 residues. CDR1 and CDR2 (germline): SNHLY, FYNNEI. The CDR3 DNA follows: TGTGCCAGCAGACGCGACAAGTCGTGGGATACGCAGTATTTT. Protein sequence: CASRRDKSWDTQYF.

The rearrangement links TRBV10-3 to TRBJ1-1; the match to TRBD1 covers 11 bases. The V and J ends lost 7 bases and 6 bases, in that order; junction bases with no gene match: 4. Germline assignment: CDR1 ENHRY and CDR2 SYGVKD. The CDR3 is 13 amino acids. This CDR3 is CAITAGQGAEAFF. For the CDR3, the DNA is TGTGCCATCACCGCGGGACAGGGGGCTGAAGCTTTCTTT.

The chain's CDR3 is CASSPILLGGGASDTQYF. CDR3 coding DNA: TGCGCCAGCAGCCCCATCCTCCTGGGCGGGGGGGCCTCAGATACGCAGTATTTT. The rearrangement uses TRBV4-1 and TRBJ2-3; 9 positions agree with TRBD2. The V and J ends lost 4 bases and 4 bases, in that order; junction bases with no gene match: 15. Germline V gives CDR1 MGHRA, CDR2 YSYEKL. The CDR3 length is 18 residues.

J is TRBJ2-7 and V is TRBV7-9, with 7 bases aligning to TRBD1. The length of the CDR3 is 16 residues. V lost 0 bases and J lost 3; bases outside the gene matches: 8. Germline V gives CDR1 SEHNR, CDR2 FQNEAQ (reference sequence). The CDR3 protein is CASSLALGGEDYEQYF. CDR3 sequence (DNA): TGTGCCAGCAGCTTAGCCCTAGGGGGCGAAGACTACGAGCAGTACTTC. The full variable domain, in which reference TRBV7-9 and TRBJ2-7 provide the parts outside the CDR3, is DTGVSQNPRHKITKRGQNVTFRCDPISEHNRLYWYRQTLGQGPEFLTYFQNEAQLEKSRLLSDRFSAERPKGSFSTLEIQRTEQGDSAMYLCASSLALGGEDYEQYFGPGTRLTVT.

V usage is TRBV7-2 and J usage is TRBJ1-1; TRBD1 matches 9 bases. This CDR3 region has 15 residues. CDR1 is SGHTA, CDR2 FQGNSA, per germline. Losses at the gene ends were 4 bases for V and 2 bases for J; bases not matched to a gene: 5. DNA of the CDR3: TGTGCCAGCAGCTGGGGACAGGGTGGTAACACTGAAGCTTTCTTT. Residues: CASSWGQGGNTEAFF.

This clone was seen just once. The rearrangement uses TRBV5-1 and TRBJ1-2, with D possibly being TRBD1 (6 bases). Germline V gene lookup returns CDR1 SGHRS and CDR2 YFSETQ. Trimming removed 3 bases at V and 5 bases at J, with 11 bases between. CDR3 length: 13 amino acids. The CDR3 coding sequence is TGCGCCAGCAGCTACAACAGGGAGTATGGCTACACCTTC. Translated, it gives CASSYNREYGYTF. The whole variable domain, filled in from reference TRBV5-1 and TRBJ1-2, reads KAGVTQTPRYLIKTRGQQVTLSCSPISGHRSVSWYQQTPGQGLQFLFEYFSETQRNKGNFPGRFSGRQFSNSRSEMNVSTLELGDSALYLCASSYNREYGYTFGSGTRLTVV.